This TCR beta chain was captured in a study of blood T cells in healthy people across ages. CDR1 and CDR2 from the germline V gene are SGDLS and YYNGEE. The CDR3 is made up of 15 amino acids. V dropped 4 bases and J dropped 0; count of bases not matched to a gene: 6. A second about 6 to 12 cycle PCR used barcoded and J-beta primers. Via MiXCR, TCRdb re-called the 5' RACE reads, giving one row per CDR3 protein. The data contain about 830,000 distinct CDR3 sequences, around 68% of them seen just once; the ten biggest clones take up 28%. Isolated PBMCs totaled at least 6 million in each sample. Every sample gave at least 6 micrograms of total RNA when it was extracted.

The sequence was collected from a man aged 30-40 years in good health. This chain connects TRBV9 to TRBJ1-1, with 7 bases fitting TRBD1. Sequences were obtained from blood. DNA for the CDR3: TGTGCCAGCAGCCTCACAGGGGAGATGAACACTGAAGCTTTCTTT. Amino acids: CASSLTGEMNTEAFF.